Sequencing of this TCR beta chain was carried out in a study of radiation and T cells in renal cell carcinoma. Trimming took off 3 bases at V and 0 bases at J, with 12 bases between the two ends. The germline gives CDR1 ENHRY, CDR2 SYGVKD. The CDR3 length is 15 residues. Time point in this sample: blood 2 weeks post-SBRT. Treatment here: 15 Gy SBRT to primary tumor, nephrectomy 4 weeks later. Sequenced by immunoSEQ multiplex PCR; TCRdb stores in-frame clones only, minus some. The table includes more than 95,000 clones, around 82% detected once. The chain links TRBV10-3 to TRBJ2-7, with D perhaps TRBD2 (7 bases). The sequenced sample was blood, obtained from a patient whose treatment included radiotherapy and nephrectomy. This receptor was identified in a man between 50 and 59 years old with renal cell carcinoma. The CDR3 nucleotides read TGTGCCATCAGTGAACGCGGGGGCTACTCCTACGAGCAGTACTTC. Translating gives CAISERGGYSYEQYF.